The rows below give T cell receptor beta chains drawn from one sample of a study of cytomegalovirus exposure and HLA in healthy donors. The protocol was immunoSEQ multiplex PCR, while the TCRdb copy is restricted to in-frame clones and leaves out a portion. The sample includes around 94,000 clones, more than 60% seen only once; the top ten take 3.9%. Sequencing input: PBMCs. The receptors come from a man aged 30 to 45 in good health and CMV-seronegative. Both conserved end residues are part of each CDR3. D genes are given only for firm matches. Size is stated for part of the rows, as once, few or many counts, or as a class when the clone is expanded.

>TRBJ2-3|TRBD1|TRBV5-1|NA
CASRGQVGQDTQYF
>TRBJ2-2|TRBD2|TRBV4-3|NA
CASSRTSGGAGELFF
>TRBJ2-7|NA|TRBV28|few
CASSGGGAISSGEQYF
>TRBJ2-7|TRBD2|TRBV7-9|NA
CASSLAGSGTARGEQYF
>TRBJ1-3|NA|TRBV29-1|NA
CSVAGTQESSGNTIYF
>TRBJ1-5|TRBD1|TRBV6-5|NA
CASSYSRAGGDQPQHF
>TRBJ2-1|NA|TRBV5-1|NA
CASSLGTVNEQFF
>TRBJ2-7|NA|TRBV19|NA
CASKGEGTYEQYF
>TRBJ1-2|NA|TRBV27|NA
CASSLSEGNYGYTF
>TRBJ2-3|TRBD2|TRBV25-1|NA
CASSDLRTSGSPDTQYF
>TRBJ1-5|NA|TRBV19|NA
CASSLQGSGNQPQHF
>TRBJ2-7|TRBD2|TRBV5-4|NA
CASSSGLAGGVGEQYF
>TRBJ2-1|TRBD2|TRBV7-2|NA
CASSADLAGDGSDEQFF
>TRBJ1-4|NA|TRBV28|NA
CASSRDTGFGLFF
>TRBJ1-6|NA|TRBV7-9|NA
CASSPGGLGSPLHF
>TRBJ2-5|NA|TRBV6-8|few
CASGRRGGQETQYF
>TRBJ2-1|TRBD1|TRBV7-9|NA
CASLHSGTGIYNEQFF
>TRBJ2-3|NA|TRBV7-3|NA
CASSSFSGTQYF
>TRBJ2-2|TRBD2|TRBV28|NA
CATFSGTSESTGELFF
>TRBJ2-1|TRBD2|TRBV10-3|NA
CAISSPARLASSYNEQFF
>NA|NA|TRBV12-5|NA
CASGLAQGSYEQYF
>TRBJ2-7|TRBD1|TRBV7-8|NA
CASSLGGTGGSTEQYF
>TRBJ2-5|NA|TRBV27|NA
CASSSPRIQYF
>TRBJ1-2|TRBD1|TRBV28|NA
CASSLRQGPYGYTF
>TRBJ2-5|NA|TRBV14|NA
CASSQERGTTPETQYF
>TRBJ2-2|NA|TRBV6-5|NA
CAARRGSTNTGELFF
>TRBJ2-1|TRBD2|TRBV19|NA
CASSTYSGIVYNEQFF
>TRBJ2-7|NA|TRBV27|NA
CASSLLPAYEQYF
>TRBJ2-7|NA|TRBV2|NA
CASKTGNPTEQYF
>TRBJ1-3|NA|TRBV30|NA
CAWGGSTIYF